The 26 T cell receptor beta chains below come from one sample, sequenced in a study of glioma-infiltrating T cells. Using RNA template, CDR3s of TCR alpha and beta were amplified with iRepertoire arm-PCR. MiXCR was run by TCRdb on the multiplex PCR reads, yielding one entry per CDR3 protein. This table has around 150,000 distinct CDR3 sequences, more than 35% appearing once. The material sequenced was glioma tissue, nonneoplastic brain tissue, or PBMCs (not recorded which). These TCRs come from a human donor with low-grade glioma or glioblastoma, undergoing nonglioma brain surgery, or in good health (not recorded which).

This clonotype was detected once. This rearrangement joins TRBV6-1 to TRBJ1-6, with unresolved D. Trimming took off 7 bases at V and 10 bases at J, with 20 bases between the two ends. Germline CDR1 MNHNS, CDR2 SASEGT. The CDR3 spans 15 residues. The CDR3 region is CASIGWGQPLSPLHF. The CDR3 DNA sequence: TGTGCCAGCATCGGGTGGGGTCAACCCCTGTCACCCCTCCACTTT.

This clonotype was detected many times. The J gene is TRBJ1-1, the V gene TRBV10-2; unclear D gene. From germline, CDR1 is WSHSY and CDR2 SAAADI. V lost 4 bases, J lost 1 base, and 7 bases lay in between. This CDR3 is built from 13 residues. The CDR3 DNA follows: TGCGCCAGCAGTGCGAGCAAGAACACTGAAGCTTTCTTT. It codes for CASSASKNTEAFF.

This clonotype was seen a few times. V usage is TRBV6-2 or TRBV6-3 and J usage is TRBJ2-5; D perhaps matches TRBD2 (5 bases). The germline V gene has CDR1 MNHEY and CDR2 SVGEGT. Trimming took off 10 bases at V and 1 base at J, with 13 bases between the two ends. CDR3 size: 13 residues. The CDR3 DNA reads TGTGCCACTTCCTCGGGAACCCAAGAGACCCAGTACTTC. Residues: CATSSGTQETQYF.

Details on this clonotype: Being one base from a much bigger clone, this may be a read error. This chain joins TRBV6-6 and TRBJ2-2; tentatively, D is TRBD2 (6 bases). The germline CDR1 and CDR2 sequences are MNHNY and SVGAGI (reference sequence). This CDR3 is built from 13 residues. V was shortened by 7 bases and J by 6 bases, with 12 bases between the two germline ends. The CDR3 sequence: CASTLAVAGELFF. The DNA for the CDR3 is TGTGCCAGCACCTTAGCGGTCGCCGGGGAGCTGTTTTTT.

This clonotype was seen just once. The rearrangement uses TRBV4-1 and TRBJ1-4; 8 bases line up with TRBD1. Germline V gene sequence: CDR1 MGHRA, CDR2 YSYEKL. The junction had 16 bases not matched to a gene; V was cut back by 3 bases and J by 7 bases. The CDR3 is 18 residues long. CDR3 loop: CASSHPRGRTGYAEKLFF. The CDR3 region has the DNA TGCGCCAGCAGCCACCCAAGGGGACGGACAGGGTATGCTGAAAAACTGTTTTTT.

This sequence joins TRBV7-2 and TRBJ1-2; D may be TRBD1 (5 bases). Per the germline V gene, CDR1 is SGHTA and CDR2 is FQGNSA. Trimming removed 5 bases from V and 8 bases from J, with 21 bases in between. There are 15 residues in the CDR3. The CDR3 here is CASSPRERGTDGYTF. CDR3 sequence (DNA): TGTGCCAGCAGCCCGCGCGAAAGAGGGACGGACGGCTACACCTTC.

This clonotype was picked up a small number of times. The J gene is TRBJ1-2, the V gene TRBV20-1; 10 nucleotides match TRBD1. CDR1 and CDR2 from the germline V gene are DFQATT and SNEGSKA (reference sequence). V dropped 3 bases and J dropped 8; count of bases not matched to a gene: 6. This CDR3 has 13 amino acids. CDR3 loop: CSARGQGPMGYTF. As DNA, the CDR3 is TGCAGTGCTAGGGGACAGGGGCCTATGGGCTACACCTTC.

This clonotype came up a few times. J is TRBJ1-5 and V is TRBV28, with D perhaps matching TRBD1 (5 bases). The germline V gene encodes CDR1 MDHEN and CDR2 SYDVKM. Trimming pared 3 bases from V and 10 bases from J, leaving 16 bases between. This CDR3 region has 14 residues. The CDR3 nucleotides read TGTGCCAGCAGTTTGTGGACATCCCAGGAACCCCAGCATTTT. It yields the protein CASSLWTSQEPQHF. Full variable domain (outside the CDR3, taken from reference TRBV28 and TRBJ1-5): DVKVTQSSRYLVKRTGEKVFLECVQDMDHENMFWYRQDPGLGLRLIYFSYDVKMKEKGDIPEGYSVSREKKERFSLILESASTNQTSMYLCASSLWTSQEPQHFGDGTRLSIL.

This clonotype appeared a few times. The chain couples TRBV6-1 to TRBJ2-3; perhaps D is TRBD1 or TRBD2 (5 bases each). CDR3 size: 15 residues. Germline CDR1 is MNHNS and CDR2 is SASEGT. The V end lost 6 bases, the J end lost 2 bases, and 15 bases lay between the germline ends. CDR3 loop: CASRRDPRSTDTQYF. CDR3 nucleotides: TGTGCCAGCAGGAGGGACCCCCGGTCCACAGATACGCAGTATTTT.

V is TRBV18 and J is TRBJ1-5, with TRBD1 as a possible D gene (5 bases). V was pared by 3 bases and J by 11 bases, with 17 bases between. Germline values: CDR1 KGHSH, CDR2 LQKENI. This CDR3 contains 14 residues. CDR3 residues: CASSPGGGDVSQHF. The CDR3 DNA reads as TGTGCCAGCTCACCCGGGGGGGGTGATGTATCCCAGCATTTT. The full variable domain, completed using reference TRBV18 and TRBJ1-5, is NAGVMQNPRHLVRRRGQEARLRCSPMKGHSHVYWYRQLPEEGLKFMVYLQKENIIDESGMPKERFSAEFPKEGPSILRIQQVVRGDSAAYFCASSPGGGDVSQHFGDGTRLSIL.

The chain employs TRBV5-4 and TRBJ1-3; 7 nucleotides agree with TRBD1. Germline V gene lookup returns CDR1 SGHNT and CDR2 YYREEE (reference sequence). The CDR3 spans 17 residues. Trimming at V came to 0 bases and at J to 0 bases, leaving 6 bases not matched to a gene. The DNA for the CDR3 is TGTGCCAGCAGCTTGGACAGGGGATTGAGCTCTGGAAACACCATATATTTT. Protein product: CASSLDRGLSSGNTIYF. Full variable domain (remainder filled in from reference TRBV5-4 and TRBJ1-3): ETGVTQSPTHLIKTRGQQVTLRCSSQSGHNTVSWYQQALGQGPQFIFQYYREEENGRGNFPPRFSGLQFPNYSSELNVNALELDDSALYLCASSLDRGLSSGNTIYFGEGSWLTVV.

This clonotype was observed a handful of times. V is TRBV7-2 and J is TRBJ2-7; 13 nucleotides line up with TRBD2. Germline V gives CDR1 SGHTA, CDR2 FQGNSA. V lost 5 bases, J lost 2 bases, and 3 bases stayed unmatched. This CDR3 spans 15 amino acids. The CDR3 spells CASSPGLAGPYEQYF. The CDR3 DNA follows: TGTGCCAGCAGCCCGGGACTAGCGGGGCCCTACGAGCAGTACTTC.

A note on this clonotype: Since a much larger clone is just one base distant, this may be a read error. Given the absence of the conserved phenylalanine or tryptophan at the CDR3 end, a read error is likely. J is TRBJ1-1 and V is TRBV10-3, with D unclear. V lost 6 bases and J lost 3, with 14 bases in between. The CDR3 consists of 14 residues. Germline CDR1 reads ENHRY; CDR2 reads SYGVKD. CDR3 coding DNA: TGTGCCATCAGAGCCACCCTTGGGTACACTGAAGCTTTCTCT. Residues: CAIRATLGYTEAFS.

This clonotype occurred a few times. The chain is built from TRBV4-1 and TRBJ2-6; D call uncertain. Per germline, CDR1 MGHRA and CDR2 YSYEKL. The CDR3 is 17 residues long. V was shortened by 0 bases and J by 0 bases, with 9 bases between the two germline ends. The CDR3 coding sequence is TGCGCCAGCAGCCAAGATTCCAGCTTCTCTGGGGCCAACGTCCTGACTTTC. Residues: CASSQDSSFSGANVLTF.

This clonotype was detected once. The chain employs TRBV7-8 and TRBJ1-1, with TRBD1 identical over 9 bases. V was pared by 1 base and J by 7 bases, with 7 bases of the junction left unmatched. CDR1 and CDR2 from the germline V gene are SGHVS and FQNEAQ. CDR3 length: 15 amino acids. The CDR3 DNA reads as TGTGCCAGCAGCTTAGAACAGGGGGCCTACAGTGAAGCTTTCTTT. It codes for CASSLEQGAYSEAFF. The whole variable domain, remainder taken from reference TRBV7-8 and TRBJ1-1, is GAGVSQSPRYKVAKRGQDVALRCDPISGHVSLFWYQQALGQGPEFLTYFQNEAQLDKSGLPSDRFFAERPEGSVSTLKIQRTQQEDSAVYLCASSLEQGAYSEAFFGQGTRLTVV.

The V call is TRBV6-5, the J call TRBJ1-2; no clear D gene. V was cut by 4 bases and J by 8 bases, with 8 bases left in between. The CDR3 is made up of 11 amino acids. Looked up from germline, CDR1 is MNHEY and CDR2 is SVGAGI. In nucleotides, the CDR3 is TGTGCCAGCAGTTCCCTTGGAGGCTACACCTTC. Its protein is CASSSLGGYTF.

In its sample, this clonotype was seen once. The chain couples TRBV6-2 or TRBV6-3 to TRBJ2-7, with TRBD2 matching 8 bases. The CDR3 extends over 17 amino acids. The junction had 10 bases not matched to a gene; V was cut back by 1 base and J by 2 bases. Germline CDR1 MNHEY, CDR2 SVGEGT. The CDR3 here is CASSYYPGLGSAYEQYF. CDR3 DNA: TGTGCCAGCAGTTACTATCCGGGACTAGGATCGGCCTACGAGCAGTACTTC.

This clonotype occurred many times. The chain has TRBV6-2 or TRBV6-3 and TRBJ2-1; D may be TRBD1 or TRBD2 (5 bases each). CDR3 length: 14 amino acids. The germline V gene has CDR1 MNHEY and CDR2 SVGEGT. Trimming took 5 bases from V and 10 from J, leaving 18 bases between them. CDR3 loop: CASSPPGQRGEQFF. The CDR3 bases are TGTGCCAGCAGTCCGCCGGGCCAGAGGGGCGAGCAGTTCTTC.

The V call is TRBV12-3 or TRBV12-4, the J call TRBJ1-1; D unresolved. Deletions cut 2 bases from V and 0 bases from J, with 10 bases between. This CDR3 is 15 amino acids long. The DNA of the CDR3 is TGTGCCAGCAGTTTATCGGGTAGGTTGAACACTGAAGCTTTCTTT. This encodes CASSLSGRLNTEAFF.

CDR3 loop: CATSDPSGGHYNEQFF. CDR3 sequence (DNA): TGTGCCACCAGTGATCCTAGCGGGGGACACTACAATGAGCAGTTCTTC. The chain combines TRBV24-1 with TRBJ2-1, with 10 bases aligning to TRBD2. Germline V gene lookup returns CDR1 KGHDR and CDR2 SFDVKD. The CDR3 consists of 16 residues. With 3 bases clipped from V and 3 bases from J, the junction kept 4 bases outside the gene matches.

The chain carries TRBV2 and TRBJ2-6; 8 positions agree with TRBD1. The length of the CDR3 is 17 residues. J lost 2 bases, V lost 6 bases, and 9 bases had no gene match. Germline V gene sequence: CDR1 SNHLY, CDR2 FYNNEI. The CDR3 is CASRPDRGTPGANVLTF. The CDR3 nucleotides read TGTGCCAGCAGGCCTGACAGGGGAACCCCTGGGGCCAACGTCCTGACTTTC.

This sequence joins TRBV6-6 and TRBJ1-2; D gene uncertain. V was cut by 2 bases and J by 6 bases, with 10 bases left in between. The germline V gene encodes CDR1 MNHNY and CDR2 SVGAGI (reference sequence). This CDR3 has 13 residues. The CDR3 sequence: CASSYRVIDGYTF. The CDR3 region has the DNA TGTGCCAGCAGTTACCGCGTGATAGATGGCTACACCTTC.

J is TRBJ1-1 and V is TRBV18; 7 nucleotides match TRBD1. The germline V gene has CDR1 KGHSH and CDR2 LQKENI. The CDR3 is made up of 13 amino acids. After removal of 4 bases from V and 6 bases from J, the junction contained 5 bases not matched to a gene. CDR3 nucleotide sequence: TGTGCCAGCTCACGACAGGGTGACTCTGAAGCTTTCTTT. It encodes CASSRQGDSEAFF.

J is TRBJ1-2 and V is TRBV12-3 or TRBV12-4; D unclear. V lost 3 bases, J lost 3 bases, and 5 bases lay in between. The CDR3 is 12 residues long. The CDR3 region has the DNA TGTGCCAGCAGTTTTACGGACTATGGCTACACCTTC. As protein: CASSFTDYGYTF.

This clonotype came up a few times. The V call is TRBV4-3, the J call TRBJ2-1, with D perhaps matching TRBD1 (6 bases). Trimming removed 0 bases at V and 5 bases at J, with 17 bases between. From germline, CDR1 is LGHNA and CDR2 YSLEER. CDR3 length: 17 amino acids. The CDR3 protein is CASSQDLGTNTNNEQFF. The CDR3 DNA follows: TGCGCCAGCAGCCAAGATCTGGGGACAAATACAAACAATGAGCAGTTCTTC.

Regarding this clonotype: One end of the junction fails to match germline, which may point to a read error. The chain uses TRBV3-1 and TRBJ2-5; D might be TRBD1 (6 bases). The CDR3 sequence is 13 residues long. Germline loops: CDR1 LGHDT, CDR2 YNNKEL (reference sequence). The CDR3 coding sequence is TGTGCCAGCAGCCAAGATCTCTCGCGTGAGGGGGACTTC. It encodes CASSQDLSREGDF.